This entry features one TCR beta chain sequence. 13 Jbeta primers and 60 Vbeta primers were used for the PCR. The data were produced by immunoSEQ multiplex PCR, yet TCRdb's version contains in-frame clones alone and is incomplete. Of fewer than 90,000 clones listed, approximately 71% are singletons. V shed 7 bases and J shed 9 bases, with 16 bases lying between them. Germline assignment: CDR1 SNHLY and CDR2 FYNNEI. There are 13 residues in the CDR3. This entry comes from a study of cytomegalovirus exposure and HLA in healthy donors. The rearrangement links TRBV2 to TRBJ2-1, with D perhaps matching TRBD1 (5 bases). The sequence came from a man aged 25 to 40 in good health and CMV-seronegative. Sequencing was carried out using PBMCs. This CDR3 is CASKLDSFTEQFF. The CDR3 nucleotides are TGTGCCAGCAAGTTAGACAGCTTTACTGAGCAGTTCTTC.